These 4 T cell receptor beta chains were sequenced from one sample in a study of patients and donors after allogeneic stem cell transplantation. Via MiXCR, TCRdb re-called the RT-PCR reads, giving one row per CDR3 protein. The sample shows about 57,000 distinct CDR3 sequences, 13% of them seen only once. Material for sequencing was blood, either unsorted or a sorted T cell fraction (not recorded which). Receptors originate from a human donor who was either an allogeneic HSCT recipient or a stem cell or donor lymphocyte infusion donor (not recorded which). It is not recorded whose cells these are; they may come from a transplant donor.

V gene TRBV18 combines with J gene TRBJ2-3; 9 bases are shared with TRBD1. The germline CDR1 and CDR2 sequences are KGHSH and LQKENI. CDR3 length equals 17 residues. The trim removed 4 bases at V and 5 bases at J, leaving 13 bases unmatched. The CDR3 is CASSRVDRGTDLDTQYF. Written as DNA, the CDR3 is TGTGCCAGCTCACGGGTCGACAGGGGGACCGACCTAGATACGCAGTATTTT.

The rearrangement joins TRBV6-5 to TRBJ1-2; 7 positions agree with TRBD1. V lost 6 bases to trimming and J lost 3 bases; unmatched junction nucleotides: 4. The CDR3 sequence is 13 residues long. Germline V gene data show CDR1 as MNHEY and CDR2 as SVGAGI. The CDR3 here is CASSFRGDYGYTF. The CDR3 bases are TGTGCCAGCAGCTTCAGGGGGGACTATGGCTACACCTTC.

Here the CDR3 reads CASSVVWSSYNEQFF. DNA of the CDR3: TGTGCCAGCAGCGTAGTATGGAGCTCCTACAATGAGCAGTTCTTC. The chain employs TRBV9 and TRBJ2-1, with no clear D. CDR1 and CDR2 (germline): SGDLS, YYNGEE. The CDR3 is 15 amino acids. Trimming shortened V by 0 bases and J by 0 bases, and 7 bases separated the two germline ends.

This clonotype was observed once. The chain joins TRBV7-9 to TRBJ2-1, with 8 bases fitting TRBD2. Germline assignment: CDR1 SEHNR and CDR2 FQNEAQ (reference sequence). The CDR3 sequence is 12 residues long. With 5 bases clipped from V and 8 bases from J, the junction kept 2 bases outside the gene matches. The CDR3 coding sequence is TGTGCCAGCAGCCCGGGGGGGCATGAGCAGTTCTTC. This gives the protein CASSPGGHEQFF.